These 20 T cell receptor beta chains were sequenced from one sample in a study of cytomegalovirus exposure and HLA in healthy donors. Primers: 60 Vbeta forward and 13 Jbeta reverse. The table came from immunoSEQ multiplex PCR; TCRdb's copy has only in-frame clones and leaves some out. Recorded for this sample: 100,000 or so clones. Sequenced input: PBMCs. Source of these receptors: a man in his forties or fifties in good health and CMV-seronegative.

The chain combines TRBV29-1 with TRBJ1-1, with a possible D match to TRBD1 (5 bases). This CDR3 spans 13 amino acids. V lost 7 bases and J 8 bases, leaving 20 bases between the germline ends. Germline lookup yields CDR1 SQVTM and CDR2 ANQGSEA. DNA of the CDR3: TGCAGCGCCGTAGGGACCGGGAGGGGCGAAGCTTTCTTT. Amino acid sequence: CSAVGTGRGEAFF.

This sequence joins TRBV6-4 and TRBJ1-2; the match to TRBD1 covers 8 bases. The CDR3 is made up of 15 amino acids. Per germline, CDR1 MRHNA and CDR2 SNTAGT. V lost 3 bases and J lost 3; bases outside the gene matches: 6. DNA of the CDR3: TGTGCCAGCAGTGAGACCGGGACAGGCGACTATGGCTACACCTTC. Translated: CASSETGTGDYGYTF.

The CDR3 region is CASGPGALLNTEAFF. CDR3 sequence (DNA): TGCGCCAGCGGACCTGGGGCCCTTCTGAACACTGAAGCTTTCTTT. The chain carries TRBV5-1 and TRBJ1-1, with D possibly matching TRBD1 (5 bases). Germline lookup yields CDR1 SGHRS and CDR2 YFSETQ. The CDR3 has 15 residues. The ends were cut back, 7 bases at V and 0 bases at J, with 16 bases in the middle.

CDR3 loop: CASSSGTGSNQPQHF. CDR3 bases: TGTGCCAGCAGTTCCGGGACAGGGAGCAATCAGCCCCAGCATTTT. The chain joins TRBV6-5 to TRBJ1-5, with 9 bases aligning to TRBD1. Germline values: CDR1 MNHEY, CDR2 SVGAGI. The CDR3 extends over 15 amino acids. J lost 1 base, V lost 4 bases, and 2 bases had no gene match.

The CDR3 here is CASSTRQGINEQFF. The CDR3 DNA reads TGTGCCAGCAGCACCAGACAGGGGATCAATGAGCAGTTCTTC. V and J are TRBV7-2 and TRBJ2-1; 8 bases fit TRBD1. CDR1 and CDR2 from the germline V gene are SGHTA and FQGNSA. CDR3 length: 14 amino acids. Losses at the gene ends were 5 bases for V and 6 bases for J; bases not matched to a gene: 6.

The V and J genes are TRBV2 and TRBJ2-5; no clear D. Germline V gene data show CDR1 as SNHLY and CDR2 as FYNNEI. The V end was cut by 8 bases, the J end by 0 bases, with 4 bases between. The CDR3 is 11 amino acids. The CDR3 nucleotides are TGTGCCAGCTCAGACCAAGAGACCCAGTACTTC. It translates to CASSDQETQYF.

The chain recombines TRBV15 with TRBJ2-1; tentative D call: TRBD2 (5 bases). CDR3 size: 16 residues. The V end was cut by 5 bases, the J end by 0 bases, with 14 bases between. Germline loops: CDR1 LNHNV, CDR2 YYDKDF (reference sequence). CDR3 in amino acids: CATSGIAHSSYNEQFF. The DNA for the CDR3 is TGTGCCACCAGCGGAATAGCGCATAGCTCCTACAATGAGCAGTTCTTC.

The chain recombines TRBV5-1 with TRBJ2-2; possible D gene TRBD2, 5 bases. Germline lookup yields CDR1 SGHRS and CDR2 YFSETQ. The V end lost 1 base, the J end lost 2 bases, and 9 bases lay between the germline ends. This CDR3 is 15 amino acids long. The CDR3 bases are TGCGCCAGCAGCTTGCCCAGCGGCAACACCGGGGAGCTGTTTTTT. Its translation is CASSLPSGNTGELFF.

V is TRBV4-1 and J is TRBJ1-5; 9 bases are shared with TRBD1. J lost 0 bases, V lost 0 bases, and 0 bases had no gene match. Germline CDR1 MGHRA, CDR2 YSYEKL. The CDR3 is 16 residues long. The CDR3 region has the DNA TGCGCCAGCAGCCAAGAGGGACAGGGTAGCAATCAGCCCCAGCATTTT. It is translated as CASSQEGQGSNQPQHF.

The chain uses TRBV29-1 and TRBJ2-4; 14 bases line up with TRBD2. Germline CDR1 and CDR2: SQVTM and ANQGSEA. CDR3 length: 18 residues. V trimming: 2 bases; J trimming: 1 base; junction bases outside the gene matches: 7. The chain's CDR3 is CSVEPGLAGALAKNIQYF. DNA for the CDR3: TGCAGCGTTGAACCGGGACTAGCGGGGGCGTTGGCCAAAAACATTCAGTACTTC.

The rearrangement uses TRBV4-1 and TRBJ2-1, with 9 bases fitting TRBD2. CDR1 is MGHRA and CDR2 is YSYEKL in the germline V gene. The length of the CDR3 is 16 residues. Germline trimming cut 4 bases from V and 0 bases from J; bases unmatched to any gene: 4. The CDR3 protein is CASSLRSGSSYNEQFF. The CDR3 DNA reads as TGCGCCAGCAGCCTACGTAGCGGGAGCTCCTACAATGAGCAGTTCTTC.

The chain links TRBV30 to TRBJ1-4, with D tentatively TRBD1 (5 bases). Trimming stripped 0 bases from V and 2 bases from J, with 16 bases between. The CDR3 is 17 residues long. Germline V CDR1 and CDR2: GTSNPN, SVGIG (reference sequence). CDR3 in amino acids: CAWSVPKGMVTNEKLFF. The CDR3, as DNA: TGTGCCTGGAGTGTACCCAAGGGGATGGTCACTAATGAAAAACTGTTTTTT.

The chain has TRBV7-8 and TRBJ1-1; no reliable D call. CDR3 length: 16 residues. The V end was cut by 5 bases, the J end by 0 bases, with 16 bases between. The germline CDR1 and CDR2 sequences are SGHVS and FQNEAQ. DNA for the CDR3: TGTGCCAGCAGCCCCACACTTAGGACTGTGAACACTGAAGCTTTCTTT. This translates into CASSPTLRTVNTEAFF. Variable domain in full (rest from reference TRBV7-8 and TRBJ1-1): GAGVSQSPRYKVAKRGQDVALRCDPISGHVSLFWYQQALGQGPEFLTYFQNEAQLDKSGLPSDRFFAERPEGSVSTLKIQRTQQEDSAVYLCASSPTLRTVNTEAFFGQGTRLTVV.

This chain links TRBV29-1 with TRBJ2-2; tentative D call: TRBD1 (6 bases). The V gene's germline CDR1 is SQVTM and CDR2 ANQGSEA. The CDR3 sequence is 14 residues long. The V and J ends lost 6 bases and 3 bases respectively, with 14 bases between them. The CDR3 DNA reads as TGCAGCGTCAAACAGGGATCAGACACCGGGGAGCTGTTTTTT. Translated, it gives CSVKQGSDTGELFF.

V usage is TRBV9 and J usage is TRBJ2-3, with 7 bases aligning to TRBD2. Germline assignment: CDR1 SGDLS and CDR2 YYNGEE. With 4 bases clipped from V and 5 bases from J, the junction kept 16 bases outside the gene matches. The CDR3 extends over 17 amino acids. CDR3 sequence (DNA): TGTGCCAGCAGCCCCGTAGGGGAGGGTAACTTGAGAGATACGCAGTATTTT. Amino acids: CASSPVGEGNLRDTQYF.

The CDR3 is CATSGQGRVTEAFF. The CDR3 nucleotides are TGTGCCACCAGTGGACAGGGCCGGGTCACTGAAGCTTTCTTT. The rearrangement joins TRBV15 to TRBJ1-1; 8 bases agree with TRBD1. CDR1 LNHNV and CDR2 YYDKDF come from the germline V gene (reference sequence). V lost 6 bases to trimming and J lost 4 bases; unmatched junction nucleotides: 7. The CDR3 runs to 14 residues.

The chain has TRBV7-8 and TRBJ2-6; TRBD1 is a possible D gene (5 bases). V lost 5 bases and J lost 0, with 14 bases in between. The germline V gene encodes CDR1 SGHVS and CDR2 FQNEAQ. The CDR3 sequence is 17 residues long. The CDR3 is CASSPPTDLSGANVLTF. The CDR3 DNA is TGTGCCAGCAGCCCCCCGACAGATCTCTCTGGGGCCAACGTCCTGACTTTC.

CDR3 coding DNA: TGTGCCAGCAGTCCCGGCCTAGCGGGAGGTATGGAGACCCAGTACTTC. Residues: CASSPGLAGGMETQYF. V gene TRBV28 combines with J gene TRBJ2-5, with 11 bases fitting TRBD2. Trimming removed 5 bases from V and 5 bases from J; junction bases left unmatched: 10. This CDR3 comprises 16 residues. Germline V lookup: CDR1 MDHEN, CDR2 SYDVKM.

V and J are TRBV14 and TRBJ2-7, with 12 bases identical to TRBD2. The CDR3 loop spans 14 amino acids. CDR1 and CDR2 from the germline V gene are SGHDN and FVKESK. V shed 4 bases and J 8 bases; nucleotides not matched to a gene: 6. CDR3: CASSRTSGMNKQYF. CDR3 DNA: TGTGCCAGCAGCCGGACTAGCGGGATGAATAAGCAGTACTTC. Supplemented by reference TRBV14 and TRBJ2-7, the full variable domain reads EAGVTQFPSHSVIEKGQTVTLRCDPISGHDNLYWYRRVMGKEIKFLLHFVKESKQDESGMPNNRFLAERTGGTYSTLKVQPAELEDSGVYFCASSRTSGMNKQYFGPGTRLTVT.

The chain recombines TRBV6-5 with TRBJ1-2; the D is unclear. Trimming pared 2 bases from V and 4 bases from J, leaving 17 bases between. Per the germline V gene, CDR1 is MNHEY and CDR2 is SVGAGI. The CDR3 runs 16 residues. The chain's CDR3 is CASSYAPGKGGYGYTF. The CDR3 nucleotides read TGTGCCAGCAGTTACGCCCCGGGGAAGGGAGGCTATGGCTACACCTTC.